The sequence of this T cell receptor beta chain was determined in a study of cytomegalovirus exposure and HLA in healthy donors (dated by TCRdb to the late 2010s). For context, the study as a whole: The roughly 650 repertoires of the first cohort and the approximately 110 validation repertoires were produced on the same platform, according to a later analysis. To predict cytomegalovirus infection status, the study brought together high-throughput TCR immunosequencing, statistical association of individual TCRs with disease status, and machine learning. Besides the first cohort of 666 subjects, a separate validation cohort made up of around 120 different subjects was used. The study aimed to test whether signatures of past pathogen exposure could be identified by cataloging public T cell receptors. What the authors observed across the whole study: A total of fewer than 200 TCR beta chains were listed by the study as associated with cytomegalovirus. According to the authors, the approach could potentially be generalized to other disease states and immunological phenotypes. In vitro tests confirmed that a few of the cytomegalovirus-associated TCR beta chains recognize cytomegalovirus antigens. In a later analysis, TCRs clustered in the first cohort were found to also tend to co-occur in the 120 validation repertoires, with approximately 95% of cluster scores above 0. The validation cohort had no HLA typing available for a later analysis, so co-occurrence within that cohort was assessed over all 130 or so repertoires. Most TCR sequences were observed very rarely across donors, whereas some public TCRs were present in many individuals. In both the original and validation cohorts, the classifier was reported to diagnose cytomegalovirus status with high specificity and sensitivity.

A note on this clone: Its specific antigen is unknown. Nothing much larger sits one base from this clone, and base qualities are not available.

Library method: the immunoSEQ multiplex PCR assay. Per the source publication's procedure: A statistical classification framework was built for diagnosing cytomegalovirus status from the catalog of TCR beta chain sequences. The table was pulled from immuneACCESS by TCRdb, which kept in-frame rearrangements only. Such tables lose some clones; where checked, under half of the loss comes from unresolved V genes, and the rest has no known cause. V and J calls plus clone size are reproduced from that table; the DNA served to infer D and trimming. The sample table contains 150,000 to 200,000 clones; only one count was recorded for 85% of them. The ten largest clonotypes hold 16% of the sample. The donors belonged to the validation cohort of over a hundred subjects, which was separate from the 666-subject first cohort. In the germline V gene (reference sequence), CDR1 corresponds to SGHNT and CDR2 to YYREEE. Trimming takes 5 bases off V and 1 base off J; junction bases not matched to a gene: 5. CDR3 length: 14 amino acids, cysteine to phenylalanine. The DNA shown is the 42-base CDR3, in frame from base 1.

The source of this sequence is a man between 18 and 29 years old in good health and CMV-seropositive. Sequenced material: PBMCs. The V and J genes are TRBV5-4 and TRBJ1-1, and 7 junction bases match TRBD1. The sequence in DNA is TGTGCCAGCAGGATGACAGGGTCGAACACTGAAGCTTTCTTT. It is translated as CASRMTGSNTEAFF.